This passage covers 5 T cell receptor beta chains from one sample sequenced in a study of OX40 agonist ivuxolimab in advanced cancers. To prepare the library, the immunoSEQ multiplex PCR assay was applied. TCRdb holds this immuneACCESS table with in-frame rearrangements only. Some clones are missing; in checked studies, unresolved V genes explain under half, and the rest has no known cause. The sample records about 46,000 clones, just over 85% of which are singletons. The biggest ten clones account for 56% of the sample. Here the sequenced sample was CD4+ or CD8+ T cells sorted from blood, taken in a trial of the OX40 agonist ivuxolimab. The source is an adult with an advanced solid tumor such as melanoma, head and neck, liver or kidney cancer.

The V gene is TRBV10-3, the J gene TRBJ1-5; D possibly corresponds to TRBD1 (6 bases). V lost 6 bases, J lost 7 bases, and 13 bases lay in between. This CDR3 has 13 amino acids. Germline V CDR1 and CDR2: ENHRY, SYGVKD. The CDR3 bases are TGTGCCATCAGCGAGGTAGGGGGACAGCCCCAGCATTTT. This sequence encodes CAISEVGGQPQHF.

This clone showed up just a few times. The chain is built from TRBV11-2 and TRBJ2-3, with D maybe TRBD1 (5 bases). Trimming stripped 0 bases from V and 3 bases from J, with 7 bases between. The CDR3 is made up of 14 amino acids. Looked up from germline, CDR1 is SGHAT and CDR2 is FQNNGV. CDR3 DNA: TGTGCCAGCAGCTTAGATCAGGGTACAGATACGCAGTATTTT. Translated: CASSLDQGTDTQYF.

By frequency in the sample, this clone is medium-sized. The gene calls are TRBV4-3 and TRBJ1-2; D is possibly TRBD1 (6 bases). This CDR3 has 15 residues. Trimming left V 0 bases short and J 4 bases short, with 12 bases between. In germline, CDR1 is LGHNA, CDR2 YSLEER. For the CDR3, the DNA is TGCGCCAGCAGCCAAGATTCATCCAGGGGCTATGGCTACACCTTC. Amino acids: CASSQDSSRGYGYTF.

The chain uses TRBV25-1 and TRBJ1-2; 10 bases map to TRBD1. The CDR3 length is 13 residues. Looked up from germline, CDR1 is MGHDK and CDR2 is SYGVNS. J was trimmed by 7 bases and V by 3 bases; bases with no gene match: 2. As DNA, the CDR3 is TGTGCCAGCAGTGAGGGGACAGGGGCTGGCTACACCTTC. It specifies CASSEGTGAGYTF.

This clone was counted a single time. The V call is TRBV9, the J call TRBJ2-4, with 7 bases fitting TRBD1. In germline, CDR1 is SGDLS, CDR2 YYNGEE. CDR3 length: 16 residues. J gave up 4 bases and V 3 bases, and 10 bases lay outside the gene matches. The CDR3 region is CASSGRDPGQKNIQYF. The CDR3 DNA sequence: TGTGCCAGCAGCGGTCGAGATCCGGGACAGAAAAACATTCAGTACTTC. Full variable domain (remainder filled in from reference TRBV9 and TRBJ2-4): DSGVTQTPKHLITATGQRVTLRCSPRSGDLSVYWYQQSLDQGLQFLIQYYNGEERAKGNILERFSAQQFPDLHSELNLSSLELGDSALYFCASSGRDPGQKNIQYFGAGTRLSVL.